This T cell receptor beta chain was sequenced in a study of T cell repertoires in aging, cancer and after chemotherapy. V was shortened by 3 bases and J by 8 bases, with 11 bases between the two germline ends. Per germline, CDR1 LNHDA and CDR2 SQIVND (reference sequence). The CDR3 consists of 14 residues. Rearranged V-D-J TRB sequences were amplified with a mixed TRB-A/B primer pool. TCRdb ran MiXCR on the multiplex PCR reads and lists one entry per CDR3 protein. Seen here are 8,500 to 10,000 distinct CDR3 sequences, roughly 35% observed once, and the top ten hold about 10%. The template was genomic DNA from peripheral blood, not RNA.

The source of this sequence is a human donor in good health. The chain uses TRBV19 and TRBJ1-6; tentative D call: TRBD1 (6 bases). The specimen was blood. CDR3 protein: CASSITGRDSPLHF. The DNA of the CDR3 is TGTGCCAGTAGTATCACAGGGAGGGATTCACCCCTCCACTTT.